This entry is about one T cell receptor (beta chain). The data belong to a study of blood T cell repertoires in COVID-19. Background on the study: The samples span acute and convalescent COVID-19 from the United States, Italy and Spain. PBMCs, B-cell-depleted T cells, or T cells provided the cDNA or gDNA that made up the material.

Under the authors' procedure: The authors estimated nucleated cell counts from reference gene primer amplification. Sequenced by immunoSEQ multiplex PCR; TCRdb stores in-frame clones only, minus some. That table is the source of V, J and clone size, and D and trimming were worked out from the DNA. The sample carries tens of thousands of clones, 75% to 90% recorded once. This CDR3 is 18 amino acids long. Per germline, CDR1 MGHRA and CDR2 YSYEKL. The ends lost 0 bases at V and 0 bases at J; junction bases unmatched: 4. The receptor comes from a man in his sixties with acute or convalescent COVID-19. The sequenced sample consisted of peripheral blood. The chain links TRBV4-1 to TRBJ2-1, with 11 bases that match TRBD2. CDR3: CASSQELAGASSYNEQFF. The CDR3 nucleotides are TGCGCCAGCAGCCAAGAACTAGCGGGGGCCAGCTCCTACAATGAGCAGTTCTTC.